This T cell receptor (beta chain) emerged from a study of T cells in narcolepsy. Regarding the study as a whole: Some memory CD4+ repertoires had no autoreactive clone sequences. Comparing one patient's CSF and blood CD4+ clonotypes highlighted HCRT- and TRIB2-specific autoreactive clonotypes.

This CDR3 comprises 14 residues. Germline-derived CDR1 and CDR2 are LGHNA and YSLEER. V lost 1 base to trimming and J lost 8 bases, with 11 bases between them. Comments on this clone: Its antigen is currently unknown.

Libraries were prepared by immunoSEQ multiplex PCR; TCRdb keeps only in-frame clonotypes and omits some of them. The profile shows some 23,000 clones, 80% to 90% of them singletons. This receptor was obtained from a human donor with narcolepsy. The chain employs TRBV4-3 and TRBJ1-4, with a tentative D call TRBD1 (5 bases). Sequenced: CD45RA- memory CD4+ T cells from PBMCs. DNA of the CDR3: TGCGCCAGCAGCCAAGGGCTGGGGGGAGAAAAACTGTTTTTT. Translated: CASSQGLGGEKLFF.